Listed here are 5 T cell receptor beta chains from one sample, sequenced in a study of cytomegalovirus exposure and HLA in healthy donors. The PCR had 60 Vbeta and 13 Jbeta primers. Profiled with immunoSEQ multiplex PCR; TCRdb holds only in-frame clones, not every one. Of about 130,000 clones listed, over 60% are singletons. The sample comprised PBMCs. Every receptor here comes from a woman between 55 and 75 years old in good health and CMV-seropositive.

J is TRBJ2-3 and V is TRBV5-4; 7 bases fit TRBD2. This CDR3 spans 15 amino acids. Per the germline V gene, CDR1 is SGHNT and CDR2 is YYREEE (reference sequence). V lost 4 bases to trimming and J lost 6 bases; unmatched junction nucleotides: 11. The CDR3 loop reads CASSDGRNLADTQYF. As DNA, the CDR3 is TGTGCCAGCAGCGACGGGAGGAACCTGGCTGATACGCAGTATTTT.

The CDR3 nucleotides read TGTGCCAGCGCGGGGTCTGGAAACACCATATATTTT. Translating it yields CASAGSGNTIYF. The chain combines TRBV25-1 with TRBJ1-3; D call uncertain. The germline V gene encodes CDR1 MGHDK and CDR2 SYGVNS. The V end lost 8 bases, the J end lost 1 base, and 6 bases lay between the germline ends. The CDR3 spans 12 residues.

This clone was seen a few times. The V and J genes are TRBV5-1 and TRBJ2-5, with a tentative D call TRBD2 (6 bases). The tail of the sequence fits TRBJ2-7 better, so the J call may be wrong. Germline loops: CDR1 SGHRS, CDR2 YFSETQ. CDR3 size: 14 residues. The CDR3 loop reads CASSLDGGTYEQYF. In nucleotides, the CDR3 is TGCGCCAGCAGCTTGGACGGCGGGACCTACGAGCAGTACTTC.

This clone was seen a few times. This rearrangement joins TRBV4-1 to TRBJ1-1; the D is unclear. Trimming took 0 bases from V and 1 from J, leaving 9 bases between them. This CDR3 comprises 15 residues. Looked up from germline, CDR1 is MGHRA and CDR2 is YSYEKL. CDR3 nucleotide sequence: TGCGCCAGCAGCCAAGAATTAGCGGCGAACACTGAAGCTTTCTTT. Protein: CASSQELAANTEAFF.

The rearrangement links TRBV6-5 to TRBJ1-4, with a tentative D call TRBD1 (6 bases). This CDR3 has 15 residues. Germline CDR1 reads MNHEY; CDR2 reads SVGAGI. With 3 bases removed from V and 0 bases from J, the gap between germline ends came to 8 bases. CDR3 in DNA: TGTGCCAGCAGTTATCGGACAGCAACTAATGAAAAACTGTTTTTT. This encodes CASSYRTATNEKLFF.